This T cell receptor (beta chain) was documented in a study of blood T cells in healthy people across ages. Study-level results: Per-million-T-cell TCR beta diversity fell roughly linearly with age. It was the long-lived donors that had more naive CD4+ cells and higher diversity than aged donors. TCR beta diversity was tightly associated with the proportion of naive T cells.

The use of a sample-barcoded 5' primer and a J-beta primer mix characterized a second PCR of roughly 6 to 11 cycles. TCRdb processed the 5' RACE reads anew with MiXCR; each CDR3 protein has one entry. The sample lists around 1.5 million distinct CDR3 sequences; roughly a third were seen once. Remarks on this clonotype: Its antigen is undetermined. At one of its ends the junction is not consistent with the germline gene, which may arise from a read error.

Per the germline V gene, CDR1 is MDHEN and CDR2 is SYDVKM. The CDR3 contains 14 residues. This receptor was obtained from a woman younger than 45 in good health. Sequences were obtained from blood. The rearrangement links TRBV28 to TRBJ2-5; weak D call: TRBD1 (6 bases). The CDR3 here is CASSLQGKGETRYF. The DNA for the CDR3 is TGTGCCAGCAGTTTACAGGGGAAGGGCGAGACCCGGTACTTC.